This T cell receptor beta chain stems from a study of blood T cell repertoires in COVID-19. Overall study: Sample material is recorded as cDNA or gDNA derived from T cells, B-cell-depleted T cells, or PBMCs.

About this clone itself: The identical CDR3 is also encoded by other nucleotide sequences in the sample.

The CDR3 runs 13 residues. The germline V and J ends were trimmed by 0 bases and 7 bases, with 7 bases remaining between them. Germline-derived CDR1 and CDR2 are ENHRY and SYGVKD. As processed by the authors: Nucleated cell number was recorded as an estimate derived from reference gene primer amplification. Clones were sequenced by immunoSEQ multiplex PCR, and TCRdb holds only the in-frame ones, with some missing. V and J calls and clone size are as listed in that table; D and trimming were resolved from the DNA. Here the sample spans hundreds of thousands of clones, roughly 80% being singletons. This sequence originates from a man aged 25-40 years with active or convalescent COVID-19. The sample comprised peripheral blood. This chain joins TRBV10-3 and TRBJ1-5; weak D call: TRBD1 (6 bases). DNA of the CDR3: TGTGCCATCAGTGAGTCGAGGGGGCAGCCCCAGCATTTT. Protein product: CAISESRGQPQHF.